This TCR beta chain was recorded in a study of blood T cell repertoires in COVID-19. The wider study: Both acute and convalescent COVID-19 samples were obtained from the United States, Italy and Spain.

The CDR3 has 13 residues. The germline V and J ends were trimmed by 7 bases and 0 bases, with 7 bases remaining between them. CDR1 is MDHEN and CDR2 is SYDVKM in the germline V gene. Participants came from roughly 24 US areas, aged roughly 18 to 95 years. In assigning cohorts, the study relied on participant-reported clinical history. Data came from immunoSEQ multiplex PCR; TCRdb stores just in-frame clones and leaves some out. Of a few hundred thousand clones detected, around 83% appear once; the ten largest clones hold 5% to 5.5%. The V gene is TRBV28, the J gene TRBJ1-5; D may be TRBD1 (5 bases). Specimen: PBMCs or T cells enriched from blood (not recorded which). This TCR derives from a woman aged 45 to 65 who had recovered from COVID-19. The chain's CDR3 is CASIRDSNQPQHF. CDR3 in DNA: TGTGCCAGCATCAGGGATAGCAATCAGCCCCAGCATTTT. Combining the CDR3 with reference TRBV28 and TRBJ1-5 gives the whole variable domain DVKVTQSSRYLVKRTGEKVFLECVQDMDHENMFWYRQDPGLGLRLIYFSYDVKMKEKGDIPEGYSVSREKKERFSLILESASTNQTSMYLCASIRDSNQPQHFGDGTRLSIL.